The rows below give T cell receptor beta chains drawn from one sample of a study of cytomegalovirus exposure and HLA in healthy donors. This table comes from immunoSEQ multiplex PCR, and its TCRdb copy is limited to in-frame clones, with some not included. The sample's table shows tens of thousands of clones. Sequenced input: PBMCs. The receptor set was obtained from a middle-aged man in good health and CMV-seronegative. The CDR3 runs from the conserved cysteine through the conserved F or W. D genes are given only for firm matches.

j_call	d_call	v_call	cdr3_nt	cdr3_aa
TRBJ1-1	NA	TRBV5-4	TGTGCCAGCAGCTTACGGACAGAGAACACTGAAGCTTTCTTT	CASSLRTENTEAFF
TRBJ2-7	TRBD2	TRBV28	TGTGACGGGGGGGTAAACGAGCAGTACTTC	CDGGVNEQYF
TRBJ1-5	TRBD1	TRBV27	TGTGCCAGCAGTACGGACAGGTACAATCAGCCCCAGCATTTT	CASSTDRYNQPQHF
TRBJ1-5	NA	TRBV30	TGTGCCTGGAGCCGCGGCCATGATCAGCCCCAGCATTTT	CAWSRGHDQPQHF
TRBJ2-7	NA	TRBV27	TGTGCCAGCAGTCAAGACCGGGTTCTCGCCTACGAGCAGTACTTC	CASSQDRVLAYEQYF
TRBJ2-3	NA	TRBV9	TGTGCCAGCAGCGTAGGAGCCAGGGGCGGCACAGATACGCAGTATTTT	CASSVGARGGTDTQYF
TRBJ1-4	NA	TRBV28	TGTGCCAGCAGTCCACCAGGGGTAACTAATGAAAAACTGTTTTTT	CASSPPGVTNEKLFF
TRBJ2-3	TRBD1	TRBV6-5	TGTGCCAGCAGGCCGGGACAGGGGGTCACAGATACGCAGTATTTT	CASRPGQGVTDTQYF
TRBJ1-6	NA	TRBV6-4	TGTGCCAGCAGTGCGGCGGGCGATAATTCACCCCTCCACTTT	CASSAAGDNSPLHF
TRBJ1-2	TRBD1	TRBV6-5	TGTGCCAGCACCCAGCCGGGGGACAGGGACTATGGCTACACCTTC	CASTQPGDRDYGYTF
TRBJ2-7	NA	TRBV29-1	TGCAGCGTTGAAGGGGCGCAGCTCGAGCAGTACTTC	CSVEGAQLEQYF
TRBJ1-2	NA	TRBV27	TGTGCCAGCGGACTGCGGAACTATGGCTACACCTTC	CASGLRNYGYTF
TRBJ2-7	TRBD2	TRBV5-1	TGCGCCAGCAGCCTCACCATAGCGGGGGGGCTGCCCGAGCAGTACTTC	CASSLTIAGGLPEQYF
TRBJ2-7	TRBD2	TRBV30	TGTGCCTGGAGGGGGAGCGGGGGGAACTACTACGAGCAGTACTTC	CAWRGSGGNYYEQYF
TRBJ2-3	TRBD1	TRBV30	TGTGCCTGGGCTAAGGGGACAGGGCGCCTCACAGATACGCAGTATTTT	CAWAKGTGRLTDTQYF
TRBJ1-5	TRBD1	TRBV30	TGTGCCTGGAGTGTAGGCAGGGGGCATCAGCCCCAGCATTTT	CAWSVGRGHQPQHF
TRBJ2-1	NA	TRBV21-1	TGTGCCAGCAGCCTCCGGGAAGGGGAGGTAAACAATGAGCAGTTCTTC	CASSLREGEVNNEQFF
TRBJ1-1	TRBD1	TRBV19	TGTGCCAGTGGACCCGGGACAGGGTTGAACACTGAAGCTTTCTTT	CASGPGTGLNTEAFF
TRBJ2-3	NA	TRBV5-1	TGCGCCAGCAGCTTGGGCACACCTGACACAGATACGCAGTATTTT	CASSLGTPDTDTQYF
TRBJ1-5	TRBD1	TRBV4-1	TGCGCCAGCAGCCAAGATCGGCTGGGGACAGGTAGAAATCAGCCCCAGCATTTT	CASSQDRLGTGRNQPQHF
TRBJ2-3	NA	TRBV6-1	TGTGCCAGCAGTGAGCACTTAGATACGCAGTATTTT	CASSEHLDTQYF
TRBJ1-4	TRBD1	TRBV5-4	TGTGCCAGCAGCAGGAGGACAGGGGGCGATGAAAAACTGTTTTTT	CASSRRTGGDEKLFF
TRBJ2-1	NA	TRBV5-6	TGTGCCAGCACCCTCGGGTTTACGGAATACAATGAGCAGTTCTTC	CASTLGFTEYNEQFF